This T cell receptor (beta chain) originates from a study of cytomegalovirus exposure and HLA in healthy donors. The study's findings and limits: An analysis done earlier found most TCR beta V segments productive about 87% or about 30% of the time. When analyzed later, a missense DCLRE1C variant was found to be linked to TCR beta V- and J-gene trimming.

Primers included in the PCR were 60 Vbeta and 13 Jbeta primers. Produced via immunoSEQ multiplex PCR; TCRdb's table is partial and in-frame only. This sample carries 90,000 to 100,000 clones, less than 85% of them seen once, and the ten largest clones take about 2%. The CDR3 loop spans 15 amino acids. CDR1 and CDR2 (germline): SGHKS, YYEKEE (reference sequence). Unmatched junction bases numbered 6, after V lost 4 bases and J lost 2 bases. As concerns this clone: The antigen is not known.

The clonotype originates from a male donor in good health and CMV-seronegative. The V gene is TRBV5-5, the J gene TRBJ2-1, with 7 bases fitting TRBD2. The sequenced material came from PBMCs. CDR3 nucleotide sequence: TGTGCCAGCAGCCCAGAGCGGGAAGCCTACAATGAGCAGTTCTTC. Residues: CASSPEREAYNEQFF.